The rows below give T cell receptor beta chains drawn from one sample of a study of control samples from healthy donors and cancer patients. Clones were sequenced by immunoSEQ multiplex PCR, and TCRdb holds only the in-frame ones, with some missing. Among 140,000 to 150,000 clones, roughly 90% were seen once, and the ten largest hold 4% to 5.5%. Source material: blood. The receptors stem from a man aged 25 to 45 in good health. CDR3s include the opening cysteine and the closing phenylalanine or tryptophan. A D gene is named only where the DNA matches it firmly. Some rows have no size entry. The others give once, few or many, or a class for an expanded clone.

-	few	TRBV24-1	TRBJ2-7	TGTGCCACCAGTGATTGGTACGAGCAGTACTTC	CATSDWYEQYF
-	-	TRBV6-6	TRBJ1-6	TGTGCCAGCAGTTACGATGGACAGAGAAATAATTCACCCCTCCACTTT	CASSYDGQRNNSPLHF
TRBD2	-	TRBV7-2	TRBJ2-2	TGTGCCAGCAGCCCTCAGCGGGGGGGCCGGCGTGGCACCGGGGAGCTGTTTTTT	CASSPQRGGRRGTGELFF
-	once	TRBV7-2	TRBJ1-4	TGTGCCAGCAGCTTAATAGGGAATAATGAAAAACTGTTTTTT	CASSLIGNNEKLFF
-	-	TRBV5-1	TRBJ1-2	TGCGCCAGCAGCTTGGCAGGTGAAACCTATGGCTACACCTTC	CASSLAGETYGYTF
-	-	TRBV7-2	TRBJ1-1	TGTGCCAGCAGCTTATCGAACACTGAAGCTTTCTTT	CASSLSNTEAFF
-	-	TRBV27	TRBJ2-2	TGTGCCAGCAGCCCTCAGAGAGCTCAAACCGGGGAGCTGTTTTTT	CASSPQRAQTGELFF
TRBD2	-	TRBV11-2	TRBJ2-2	TGTGCCAGCAGCTTGGGACTAGCGGTAAACACCGGGGAGCTGTTTTTT	CASSLGLAVNTGELFF
-	few	TRBV7-3	TRBJ1-2	TGTGCCAGCAGCTTAAGCGGTAGGGCTGGCTACACCTTC	CASSLSGRAGYTF
TRBD1	-	TRBV14	TRBJ2-7	TGTGCCAGCAGCCGCATTACCGGGACAGGTCCCCACGAGCAGTACTTC	CASSRITGTGPHEQYF
-	-	TRBV30	TRBJ2-2	TGTGCCTGGAGTCAGGGAAAGGCCGGGGAGCTGTTTTTT	CAWSQGKAGELFF
-	-	TRBV5-1	TRBJ1-5	TGCGCCAGCAGCTTGGGACCCGGACACAGCAATCAGCCCCAGCATTTT	CASSLGPGHSNQPQHF
-	-	TRBV4-3	TRBJ2-7	TGCGCCAGCAGCCAGGAGCGGCAAGACAACGAGGGCGCCTACGAGCAGTACTTC	CASSQERQDNEGAYEQYF